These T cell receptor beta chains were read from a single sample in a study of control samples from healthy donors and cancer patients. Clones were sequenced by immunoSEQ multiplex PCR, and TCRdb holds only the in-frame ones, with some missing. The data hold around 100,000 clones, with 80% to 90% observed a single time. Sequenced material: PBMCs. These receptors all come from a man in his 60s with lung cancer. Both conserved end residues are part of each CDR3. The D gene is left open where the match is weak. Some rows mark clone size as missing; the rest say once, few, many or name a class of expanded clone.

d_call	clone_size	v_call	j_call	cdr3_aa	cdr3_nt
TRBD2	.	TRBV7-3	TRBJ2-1	CASSRRLAGGNEQFF	TGTGCCAGCAGCCGTAGACTAGCGGGGGGTAATGAGCAGTTCTTC
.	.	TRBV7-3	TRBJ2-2	CASSPPGGSNTGELFF	TGTGCCAGCAGCCCCCCTGGGGGGTCGAACACCGGGGAGCTGTTTTTT
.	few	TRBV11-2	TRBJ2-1	CASSLTPDNEQFF	TGTGCCAGCAGCTTAACCCCGGACAATGAGCAGTTCTTC
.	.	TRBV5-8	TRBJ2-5	CASSLQPPRGKETQYF	TGTGCCAGCAGCTTGCAACCGCCGCGCGGCAAAGAGACCCAGTACTTC
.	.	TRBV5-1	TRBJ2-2	CASSLGPRDEAGELFF	TGCGCCAGCAGCTTGGGGCCCAGGGATGAAGCCGGGGAGCTGTTTTTT
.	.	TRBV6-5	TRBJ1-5	CASTEVGYSNQPQHF	TGTGCCAGCACCGAAGTCGGGTATAGCAATCAGCCCCAGCATTTT
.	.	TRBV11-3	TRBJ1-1	CASSLGGGGNTEAFF	TGTGCCAGCAGCCTAGGTGGTGGTGGGAACACTGAAGCTTTCTTT
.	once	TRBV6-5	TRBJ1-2	CASSYSRGNNYGYTF	TGTGCCAGCAGTTACTCGAGGGGGAACAACTATGGCTACACCTTC
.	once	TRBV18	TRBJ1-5	CASSPQGLTNSNQPQHF	TGTGCCAGCTCACCACAGGGCCTCACCAATAGCAATCAGCCCCAGCATTTT
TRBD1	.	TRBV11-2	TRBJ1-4	CASTQGQGAEKLFF	TGTGCCAGCACCCAAGGACAGGGGGCTGAAAAACTGTTTTTT